These 24 T cell receptor beta chains were sequenced from one sample in a study of shared clonotypes between healthy human individuals (dated by TCRdb to the early 2020s). The library was prepared using the immunoSEQ multiplex PCR assay. Entries here come from immuneACCESS through TCRdb and include only in-frame sequences with V and J called. Some clones fail to appear in such tables; in the studies checked, an unresolved V gene covers under half of the shortfall, and the cause of the remainder is unknown. The sample includes about 1.5 million clones, with 95% to 99% observed a single time. The biggest ten clones account for around 0.45% of the sample. Sequencing was performed on naive CD4+ T cells sorted from blood. The meaning of the sample's cell subset or site label: CD45RA+ positively selected. The receptors come from a man in his thirties or forties in good health.

The V gene is TRBV5-4, the J gene TRBJ2-1, with no clear D. V shed 5 bases and J shed 4 bases, with 10 bases lying between them. CDR3 size: 13 residues. CDR1 is SGHNT, CDR2 YYREEE, per germline (reference sequence). As DNA, the CDR3 is TGTGCCAGCAGACCGCTAGGGTACAATGAGCAGTTCTTC. This codes for CASRPLGYNEQFF.

This clone showed up just a few times. The chain carries TRBV7-9 and TRBJ2-2; D remains ambiguous. The CDR3 runs to 13 residues. Trimming left V 5 bases short and J 7 bases short, with 11 bases between. The germline V gene has CDR1 SEHNR and CDR2 FQNEAQ (reference sequence). CDR3 sequence reads: CASSVSAVGELFF. CDR3 sequence (DNA): TGTGCCAGCAGCGTCTCCGCTGTCGGGGAGCTGTTTTTT.

The chain uses TRBV18 and TRBJ2-7; 9 positions agree with TRBD1. The germline CDR1 and CDR2 sequences are KGHSH and LQKENI. V trimming: 4 bases; J trimming: 4 bases; junction bases outside the gene matches: 8. The length of the CDR3 is 15 residues. Here the CDR3 reads CASSLDRGKIYEQYF. Here the CDR3 DNA reads TGTGCCAGCTCACTGGACAGGGGAAAAATTTACGAGCAGTACTTC. The full variable domain, completed using reference TRBV18 and TRBJ2-7, is NAGVMQNPRHLVRRRGQEARLRCSPMKGHSHVYWYRQLPEEGLKFMVYLQKENIIDESGMPKERFSAEFPKEGPSILRIQQVVRGDSAAYFCASSLDRGKIYEQYFGPGTRLTVT.

The chain uses TRBV28 and TRBJ2-7; D gene uncertain. The germline V gene encodes CDR1 MDHEN and CDR2 SYDVKM. Trimming shortened V by 4 bases and J by 6 bases, and 7 bases separated the two germline ends. This CDR3 is built from 11 residues. DNA of the CDR3: TGTGCCAGCAGTTCATTTACCGAGCAGTACTTC. Amino acids: CASSSFTEQYF.

This clone was found once. CDR3 loop: CASSLRLATQPQETQYF. The CDR3, as DNA: TGTGCCAGCAGCTTGAGGCTAGCGACTCAACCCCAAGAGACCCAGTACTTC. This rearrangement joins TRBV7-2 to TRBJ2-5; TRBD2 is a possible D gene (6 bases). The ends were cut back, 3 bases at V and 1 base at J, with 18 bases in the middle. CDR3 length: 17 residues. Germline CDR1 is SGHTA and CDR2 is FQGNSA.

This chain uses TRBV28 with TRBJ1-1; 7 positions match TRBD1. This CDR3 has 15 residues. Germline V lookup: CDR1 MDHEN, CDR2 SYDVKM. V lost 4 bases to trimming and J lost 4 bases; unmatched junction nucleotides: 9. The CDR3 here is CASSSPTGMGTEAFF. In DNA, the CDR3 is TGTGCCAGCAGTTCCCCGACAGGGATGGGCACTGAAGCTTTCTTT.

V gene TRBV28 combines with J gene TRBJ2-1; 8 bases line up with TRBD2. Per germline, CDR1 MDHEN and CDR2 SYDVKM. Germline trimming cut 6 bases from V and 14 bases from J; bases unmatched to any gene: 15. There are 14 residues in the CDR3. The CDR3 nucleotides are TGTGCCAGCAGCCAGATACTAGCGGTCGGTCGTAAGTTCTTC. It specifies CASSQILAVGRKFF.

As to this clone: This specimen includes other DNA sequences encoding the same CDR3. The chain is built from TRBV10-1 and TRBJ2-2; D gene ambiguous. V lost 2 bases and J 4 bases, leaving 2 bases between the germline ends. There are 12 residues in the CDR3. Germline-derived CDR1 and CDR2 are WNHNN and SYGVQD (reference sequence). CDR3 sequence (DNA): TGCGCCAGCAGTGAGCTCACCGGGGAGCTGTTTTTT. Its translation is CASSELTGELFF.

The chain joins TRBV28 to TRBJ2-5; D is possibly TRBD2 (7 bases). The CDR3 loop spans 13 amino acids. The V gene's germline CDR1 is MDHEN and CDR2 SYDVKM. V was pared by 10 bases and J by 3 bases, with 15 bases between. CDR3 amino acids: CATRRGGEETQYF. The DNA of the CDR3 is TGTGCCACCCGTAGGGGGGGTGAAGAGACCCAGTACTTC. Filled out from reference TRBV28 and TRBJ2-5, the complete variable domain reads DVKVTQSSRYLVKRTGEKVFLECVQDMDHENMFWYRQDPGLGLRLIYFSYDVKMKEKGDIPEGYSVSREKKERFSLILESASTNQTSMYLCATRRGGEETQYFGPGTRLLVL.

This sequence joins TRBV28 and TRBJ2-7; 8 bases align to TRBD1. V lost 7 bases, J lost 3 bases, and 8 bases stayed unmatched. Germline values: CDR1 MDHEN, CDR2 SYDVKM. This CDR3 has 14 residues. CDR3 in DNA: TGTGCCAGCACCGAGGACAGGGCCGTCTACGAGCAGTACTTC. Translated, it gives CASTEDRAVYEQYF.

This sequence joins TRBV5-4 and TRBJ2-1, with 11 bases that match TRBD2. CDR1 SGHNT and CDR2 YYREEE come from the germline V gene (reference sequence). The V segment lost 9 bases and the J segment 0 bases; nucleotides outside the gene matches: 11. The CDR3 extends over 17 amino acids. CDR3 DNA: TGTGCCACCACTTTAGCGGGAGGGGGAAGCTCCTACAATGAGCAGTTCTTC. It specifies CATTLAGGGSSYNEQFF.

The V and J genes are TRBV19 and TRBJ1-5; the D gene is possibly TRBD1 (5 bases). Trimming pared 7 bases from V and 7 bases from J, leaving 17 bases between. From germline, CDR1 is LNHDA and CDR2 SQIVND (reference sequence). This CDR3 contains 14 residues. CDR3 DNA: TGTGCCAGTATCGAATGGGGGAGTGACCAGCCCCAGCATTTT. Protein: CASIEWGSDQPQHF.

The rearrangement uses TRBV4-1 and TRBJ1-5; D is possibly TRBD1 (6 bases). Germline V CDR1 and CDR2: MGHRA, YSYEKL. The CDR3 spans 15 residues. V lost 1 base and J lost 1, with 8 bases in between. The CDR3 reads CASSQVGQSNQPQHF. For the CDR3, the DNA is TGCGCCAGCAGCCAAGTCGGACAGAGCAATCAGCCCCAGCATTTT.

The V and J genes are TRBV19 and TRBJ2-7, with a tentative D call TRBD1 (5 bases). V gave up 1 base and J gave up 8 bases, with 15 bases separating them. The V gene's germline CDR1 is LNHDA and CDR2 SQIVND (reference sequence). The CDR3 covers 14 residues. The CDR3 reads CASSIGDRAPQQYF. The CDR3 DNA follows: TGTGCCAGTAGTATAGGTGACAGAGCCCCCCAGCAGTACTTC.

This chain connects TRBV5-1 to TRBJ2-3; D not certain. The CDR3 extends over 14 amino acids. Per the germline V gene, CDR1 is SGHRS and CDR2 is YFSETQ. Trimming took off 3 bases at V and 2 bases at J, with 10 bases between the two ends. The DNA of the CDR3 is TGCGCCAGCAGCTACACTCCGGACACAGATACGCAGTATTTT. Translated, it gives CASSYTPDTDTQYF.

The rearrangement links TRBV28 to TRBJ2-1; D is possibly TRBD2 (6 bases). The CDR3 has 14 residues. Germline V CDR1 and CDR2: MDHEN, SYDVKM. V dropped 3 bases and J dropped 7 bases, with 13 bases sitting between them. For the CDR3, the DNA is TGTGCCAGCAGTTTGACTAGGACGCAGAATGAGCAGTTCTTC. It yields the protein CASSLTRTQNEQFF.

The chain uses TRBV27 and TRBJ2-7, with a weak D call TRBD2 (7 bases). The CDR3 spans 16 residues. Germline CDR1 MNHEY, CDR2 SMNVEV (reference sequence). V lost 0 bases and J lost 0, with 12 bases in between. CDR3 sequence reads: CASSLSVRGGSYEQYF. CDR3 bases: TGTGCCAGCAGTTTATCGGTAAGGGGGGGCTCCTACGAGCAGTACTTC.

The chain's CDR3 is CASSPSGLAGAGDTQYF. The CDR3 coding sequence is TGTGCCAGCAGCCCGAGCGGACTAGCGGGAGCAGGGGATACGCAGTATTTT. The rearrangement uses TRBV5-4 and TRBJ2-3, with 13 positions matching TRBD2. With 4 bases clipped from V and 6 bases from J, the junction kept 11 bases outside the gene matches. The CDR3 contains 17 residues. Per the germline V gene, CDR1 is SGHNT and CDR2 is YYREEE (reference sequence). Combining the CDR3 with reference TRBV5-4 and TRBJ2-3 gives the whole variable domain ETGVTQSPTHLIKTRGQQVTLRCSSQSGHNTVSWYQQALGQGPQFIFQYYREEENGRGNFPPRFSGLQFPNYSSELNVNALELDDSALYLCASSPSGLAGAGDTQYFGPGTRLTVL.

The chain employs TRBV5-1 and TRBJ1-2, with D tentatively TRBD1 (6 bases). This CDR3 has 14 residues. V lost 2 bases and J 6 bases, leaving 14 bases between the germline ends. Germline V gives CDR1 SGHRS, CDR2 YFSETQ. The CDR3 DNA reads as TGCGCCAGCAGCTTCGACAGGCCCAAGGATGGCTACACCTTC. Translating gives CASSFDRPKDGYTF.

Points on this clone: The sample contains more than one DNA sequence encoding this CDR3. The rearrangement uses TRBV6-1 and TRBJ2-7, with TRBD1 identical over 8 bases. The V gene end was trimmed by 4 bases and the J gene end by 0 bases; junction bases not matched to a gene: 2. Germline assignment: CDR1 MNHNS and CDR2 SASEGT. CDR3 length: 14 amino acids. CDR3 residues: CASSGDRSSYEQYF. As DNA, the CDR3 is TGTGCCAGCAGTGGGGACAGGTCCTCCTACGAGCAGTACTTC.

The chain carries TRBV5-1 and TRBJ1-2; no definite D call. The V end was cut by 5 bases, the J end by 5 bases, with 19 bases between. The CDR3 covers 15 residues. The germline V gene has CDR1 SGHRS and CDR2 YFSETQ. The CDR3 loop is CASRLDGNVGYGYTF. CDR3 coding DNA: TGCGCCAGCAGGCTGGACGGAAACGTCGGTTATGGCTACACCTTC. Supplemented by reference TRBV5-1 and TRBJ1-2, the full variable domain reads KAGVTQTPRYLIKTRGQQVTLSCSPISGHRSVSWYQQTPGQGLQFLFEYFSETQRNKGNFPGRFSGRQFSNSRSEMNVSTLELGDSALYLCASRLDGNVGYGYTFGSGTRLTVV.

The chain couples TRBV5-1 to TRBJ2-5, with D tentatively TRBD1 (7 bases). Germline values: CDR1 SGHRS, CDR2 YFSETQ. V was shortened by 6 bases and J by 4 bases, with 19 bases between the two germline ends. The CDR3 is made up of 15 amino acids. The CDR3 DNA sequence: TGCGCCAGCACCCACCCCAACAGGGGAGGAGAGACCCAGTACTTC. It yields the protein CASTHPNRGGETQYF.

This clone was picked up one time. The chain combines TRBV30 with TRBJ1-2; 7 bases fit TRBD1. Germline V gene data show CDR1 as GTSNPN and CDR2 as SVGIG (reference sequence). The CDR3 sequence is 12 residues long. The V and J ends lost 3 bases and 5 bases, in that order; junction bases with no gene match: 3. CDR3 bases: TGTGCCTGGAGGGGGGGACAGTATGGCTACACCTTC. Amino acids: CAWRGGQYGYTF.

The V gene is TRBV5-1, the J gene TRBJ2-7; TRBD2 might be the D (6 bases). This CDR3 comprises 15 residues. The V gene's germline CDR1 is SGHRS and CDR2 YFSETQ. V gave up 2 bases and J gave up 3 bases, with 15 bases separating them. CDR3 sequence (DNA): TGCGCCAGCAGCTTAATAAGCGGGTCCGGCTACGAGCAGTACTTC. It encodes CASSLISGSGYEQYF.